This TCR beta chain was captured in a study of cytomegalovirus exposure and HLA in healthy donors. Notes on the study in general: Most subjects had HLA-A and HLA-B alleles reportedly predicted accurately by TCR beta sequences. Beyond CMV serostatus, there was no information to go on about immune exposure. The presence/absence work took it that sequencing depth was about the same across donors. Later analysis found that TCR beta chains associated with HLA were more clonally expanded than other, equally common chains.

Amplification used 60 Vbeta primers and 13 Jbeta primers. Sequencing was performed with immunoSEQ multiplex PCR; in TCRdb, only in-frame clones are kept and a portion is missing. Of 150,000 or so clones listed, roughly 9.8% are singletons. As concerns this clone: Its antigen remains unidentified.

The TCR sequence derives from a man aged 50 to 60 in good health and CMV-seronegative. Sequenced material: PBMCs.

The CDR3 DNA sequence: TGTGCCAGCAGCTTCACAGGGGGATTGGGAGAAAAACTGTTTTTT. This encodes CASSFTGGLGEKLFF. The chain carries TRBV5-8 and TRBJ1-4; 8 bases agree with TRBD1. The CDR3 is made up of 15 amino acids. Germline-derived CDR1 and CDR2 are SGHTS and YDEGEE. The V gene end was trimmed by 2 bases and the J gene end by 8 bases; junction bases not matched to a gene: 8.